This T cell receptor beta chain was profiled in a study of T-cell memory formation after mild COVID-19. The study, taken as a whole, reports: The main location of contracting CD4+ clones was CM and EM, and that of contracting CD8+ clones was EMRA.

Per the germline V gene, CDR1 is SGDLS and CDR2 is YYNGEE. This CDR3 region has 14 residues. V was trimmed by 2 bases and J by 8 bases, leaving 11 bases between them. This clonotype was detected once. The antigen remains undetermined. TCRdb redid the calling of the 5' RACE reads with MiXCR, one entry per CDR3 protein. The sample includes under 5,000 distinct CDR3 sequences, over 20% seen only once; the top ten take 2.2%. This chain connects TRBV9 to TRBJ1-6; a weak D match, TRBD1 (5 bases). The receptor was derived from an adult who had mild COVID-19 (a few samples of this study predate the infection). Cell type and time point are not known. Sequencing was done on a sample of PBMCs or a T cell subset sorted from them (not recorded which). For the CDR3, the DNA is TGTGCCAGCAGCGTCGGGCAGGGAGATTCACCCCTCCACTTT. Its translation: CASSVGQGDSPLHF. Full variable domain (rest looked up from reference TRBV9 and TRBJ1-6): DSGVTQTPKHLITATGQRVTLRCSPRSGDLSVYWYQQSLDQGLQFLIQYYNGEERAKGNILERFSAQQFPDLHSELNLSSLELGDSALYFCASSVGQGDSPLHFGNGTRLTVT.